This T cell receptor (beta chain) comes out of a study of cytomegalovirus exposure and HLA in healthy donors. Turning to the study itself: Among several hundred genotyped donors, approximately 80% fell in the Caucasian-associated ancestry cluster.

Donors had nominal health at sampling but likely had unrecorded immune exposures. Germline CDR1 SGHRS, CDR2 YFSETQ. This CDR3 is built from 15 residues. J was trimmed by 6 bases and V by 5 bases; bases with no gene match: 9. PCR amplification relied on 60 Vbeta primers (plus 13 Jbeta primers). The data were produced by immunoSEQ multiplex PCR, yet TCRdb's version contains in-frame clones alone and is incomplete. The repertoire holds about 140,000 clones, with 76% as singletons. Only a few counts were recorded for this clone. What it binds is not known. Notes on the study in general: Some V segments, including TRBV6-2 and TRBV6-3, were excluded as indistinguishable.

This TCR was sampled from a man younger than 30 in good health and CMV-seronegative. The material sequenced was PBMCs. The rearrangement joins TRBV5-1 to TRBJ1-2, with 11 bases lining up with TRBD1. CDR3 region: CASSSGTGGEDGYTF. Written as DNA, the CDR3 is TGCGCCAGCAGTTCCGGGACAGGGGGGGAAGATGGCTACACCTTC.